The T cell receptor beta chain described here comes from a study of technical replicates of blood from a handful of donors. The CDR3 runs 16 residues. Germline V CDR1 and CDR2: MGHRA, YSYEKL. In regard to this clone: Germline and junction disagree at one end, which may indicate a read error.

The method was immunoSEQ multiplex PCR; TCRdb's version includes in-frame clones alone and lacks a portion of them. Altogether tens of thousands of clones are present, 85% to 95% being singletons, with the ten largest covering roughly 4.5%. The chain recombines TRBV4-1 with TRBJ1-1; a weak D match, TRBD1 (5 bases). Specimen: PBMCs. The receptor comes from a human donor in good health. Some clones in this sample may be carry-over from other donors' samples. CDR3 bases: TGCGCCAGCAACCAAGTCGACAGAAGGGGGAACACTGAAGCTTTCTTT. It encodes CASNQVDRRGNTEAFF.